Given below is one TCR beta chain in context. Its matching antigen is unknown. The source of the sample is a study of T cells expressing NK-cell markers. Study-wide points: For a handful of donors, these clonotypes were likewise the leading ones in the CD3+CD56-NKG2C+ fraction. Over 5 donors carried dominant NKG2C+ clonotypes that made up about 1.0-7.0% of their CD8+ T cells.

TCRdb derives one entry per CDR3 protein from the 5' RACE reads, leaving out DNA. Found here are about 370,000 distinct CDR3 sequences; the top ten clones hold about 10%. Per the germline V gene, CDR1 is LGHNT and CDR2 is FRNRAP. The CDR3 has 17 residues. The sequencing sample was made of blood T cells: a sorted CD56 or NKG2C T cell subset, CD4+ or CD8+ T cells, or bulk PBMC T cells (not recorded which). This receptor was obtained from a woman aged 45-65 years in good health. The J gene is TRBJ2-1, the V gene TRBV12-5. The CDR3 protein is CASGFFLAGGAYNEQFF.